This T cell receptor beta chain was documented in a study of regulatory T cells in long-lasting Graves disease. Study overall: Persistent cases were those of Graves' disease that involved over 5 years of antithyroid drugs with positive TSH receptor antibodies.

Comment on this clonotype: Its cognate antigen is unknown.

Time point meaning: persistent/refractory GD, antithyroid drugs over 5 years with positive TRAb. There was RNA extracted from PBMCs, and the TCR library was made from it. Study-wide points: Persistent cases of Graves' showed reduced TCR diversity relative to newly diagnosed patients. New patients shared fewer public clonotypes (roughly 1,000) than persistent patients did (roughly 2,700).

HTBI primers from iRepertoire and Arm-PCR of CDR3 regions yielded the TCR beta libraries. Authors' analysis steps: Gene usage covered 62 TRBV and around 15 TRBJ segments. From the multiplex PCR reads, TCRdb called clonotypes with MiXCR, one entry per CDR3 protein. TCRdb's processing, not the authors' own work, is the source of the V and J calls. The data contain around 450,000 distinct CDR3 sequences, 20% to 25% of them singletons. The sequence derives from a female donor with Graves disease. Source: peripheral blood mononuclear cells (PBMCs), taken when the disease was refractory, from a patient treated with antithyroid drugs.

CDR3 amino acids: CASSQSRTGSIGYTF. For the CDR3, the DNA is TGTGCCAGCAGCCAATCTCGGACAGGGTCGATCGGCTACACCTTC. The gene calls are TRBV4-2 and TRBJ1-2; 8 bases line up with TRBD1. V was clipped by 2 bases and J by 8 bases; unmatched bases: 10. Germline loops: CDR1 LGHNA, CDR2 YNFKEQ. The CDR3 consists of 15 residues.